The next 8 T cell receptor beta chains were all read from a single sample in a study of OX40 agonist ivuxolimab in advanced cancers. Assay used: immunoSEQ multiplex PCR; TCRdb lists only in-frame clones, some missing. The sample includes tens of thousands of clones, 91% of them seen just once. Sequenced here: CD4+ or CD8+ T cells sorted from blood, sampled in a trial of the OX40 agonist ivuxolimab. The source is an adult with an advanced solid tumor such as melanoma, head and neck, liver or kidney cancer.

The chain carries TRBV28 and TRBJ1-2; 9 positions agree with TRBD1. Trimming took 7 bases from V and 8 from J; bases not matched to a gene: 8. The germline gives CDR1 MDHEN, CDR2 SYDVKM. This CDR3 region has 13 residues. The CDR3 sequence is CASKLQGARGYTF. The CDR3 DNA reads TGTGCCAGCAAATTACAGGGGGCGCGGGGCTACACCTTC.

The gene calls are TRBV20-1 and TRBJ2-7, with unresolved D. CDR3 length: 11 amino acids. V lost 5 bases and J lost 2, with 7 bases in between. CDR1 and CDR2 from the germline V gene are DFQATT and SNEGSKA (reference sequence). CDR3 residues: CSAHDAYEQYF. In DNA form, the CDR3 reads TGCAGTGCTCACGACGCCTACGAGCAGTACTTC.

J is TRBJ2-6 and V is TRBV27; D gene uncertain. Trimming cost V 5 bases and J 0 bases, with 2 bases left between them. This CDR3 is 13 amino acids long. Germline V gene data show CDR1 as MNHEY and CDR2 as SMNVEV (reference sequence). The CDR3: CASSNSGANVLTF. For the CDR3, the DNA is TGTGCCAGCAGTAACTCTGGGGCCAACGTCCTGACTTTC.

The CDR3 loop reads CASSEGGEYTQYF. The CDR3 coding sequence is TGTGCCAGCAGTGAAGGGGGGGAGTATACGCAGTATTTT. This chain links TRBV2 with TRBJ2-3; D is perhaps TRBD2 (6 bases). V was shortened by 1 base and J by 7 bases, with 9 bases between the two germline ends. The germline gives CDR1 SNHLY, CDR2 FYNNEI. There are 13 residues in the CDR3. The variable domain in full, with the rest retrieved from reference TRBV2 and TRBJ2-3, is EPEVTQTPSHQVTQMGQEVILRCVPISNHLYFYWYRQILGQKVEFLVSFYNNEISEKSEIFDDQFSVERPDGSNFTLKIRSTKLEDSAMYFCASSEGGEYTQYFGPGTRLTVL.

This clone was detected once. The V and J genes are TRBV21-1 and TRBJ1-3. TRBV21-1 is a pseudogene locus. CDR3 length: 14 residues. The chain's CDR3 is CASSKDLYINTIYF. The DNA for the CDR3 is TGTGCCAGCAGCAAAGATCTCTATATCAACACCATATATTTT.

There are a few counts of this clone. The rearrangement joins TRBV5-6 to TRBJ2-2; no reliable D call. The germline V gene has CDR1 SGHDT and CDR2 YYEEEE. V was cut by 2 bases and J by 4 bases, with 0 bases left in between. This CDR3 is 11 amino acids long. CDR3 coding DNA: TGTGCCAGCAGCTTCACCGGGGAGCTGTTTTTT. Translated: CASSFTGELFF.

The rearrangement uses TRBV11-3 and TRBJ2-5; D is unresolved. In germline, CDR1 is SGHNT, CDR2 YENEEA. The CDR3 is 13 amino acids. The germline V and J ends were trimmed by 1 base and 5 bases, with 8 bases remaining between them. For the CDR3, the DNA is TGTGCCAGCAGCTTAGTCCTCGACGAGACCCAGTACTTC. Protein product: CASSLVLDETQYF.

The genes are TRBV28 and TRBJ1-2; no clear D. The V gene lost 11 bases and the J gene lost 4 bases, with 11 bases spanning the gap. This CDR3 is 11 amino acids long. Germline V gene lookup returns CDR1 MDHEN and CDR2 SYDVKM. CDR3 in amino acids: CAAWGSYGYTF. CDR3 DNA sequence: TGTGCCGCATGGGGTTCCTATGGCTACACCTTC.